This T cell receptor (beta chain) came from a study of blood T cell repertoires in COVID-19 (dated by TCRdb to the early 2020s). The study in broad terms: The collaborator samples originated in the United States, Italy and Spain and spanned the acute and convalescent phases of COVID-19. Where available, HLA class I and class II types were taken from metadata supplied by the sample provider and were not determined by assay-based typing. The prospective study material was composed of cDNA or gDNA derived from T cells, B-cell-depleted T cells, or PBMCs. Nearly every sample came with metadata listing a de-identified subject ID, COVID-19 status, age in years and sex. Deeply sampled blood TCRbeta repertoires from subjects exposed to, actively infected with, or recovered from COVID-19 were included in the dataset. Samples were obtained from the ongoing ImmuneRACE study (first 160 participants) and from 1,254 subjects provided by 6 global collaborators. The repertoires were released in a freely available public database meant as a resource for research on the immune response to SARS-CoV-2.

Another Seattle source contributed samples from volunteer blood donors who had recovered from COVID-19. Collaborating institutions collected whole blood in K2EDTA tubes following their own protocols. For TCRbeta analysis, collaborators shipped samples in one of three forms: frozen whole blood, isolated PBMCs, or DNA extracted from either of those sample types. As concerns this clone: Its recognized antigen is unknown. Within one base of it there is no much larger clone, and no base qualities were kept.

Overall study results and their limits: The quantity of clinical and demographic metadata differed by source and by participant and was supplied without curation.

The immunoSEQ Assay, a bias-controlled multiplex PCR, was used to amplify TCRbeta CDR3 regions from genomic DNA. The authors' analysis ran thus. The number of nucleated cells in each sample was estimated by amplification of reference gene primers within the assay. To quantify the absolute abundance of each unique TCRbeta CDR3 rearrangement, sequence reads were collapsed and filtered. Productive Simpson clonality was computed per sample as the square root of Simpson's diversity index over productive rearrangements. Drawn from immuneACCESS, this table holds only the in-frame rearrangements with V and J called that TCRdb kept. Clones are partly lost; checked studies trace under half to an unresolved V gene and leave the rest unexplained. That table furnishes V, J and clone size, whereas the DNA furnished D and trimming. The sample table records 250,000 or so clones; roughly 84% of these occur just once. In total, the top ten clones hold 1.5% to 1.9% of the sample.

The junction shows trimming of 6 bases on V and 0 bases on J, plus 14 bases between the germline ends. The CDR3 starts with the cysteine, ends with the phenylalanine, and has 16 residues. The entry retains the CDR3 DNA only, 48 bases that are in frame from base 1. CDR1 and CDR2, looked up from the germline V gene (reference sequence), are LNHDA and SQIVND. The receptor was isolated from a middle-aged woman who had recovered from COVID-19. Rearrangement joined TRBV19 to TRBJ2-2, with TRBD1 as a weak D call on 5 bases. Sequences were obtained from peripheral blood. The base sequence is TGTGCCAGTAGCGCCCAAGGGGTCGCGAACACCGGGGAGCTGTTTTTT. This sequence encodes CASSAQGVANTGELFF.